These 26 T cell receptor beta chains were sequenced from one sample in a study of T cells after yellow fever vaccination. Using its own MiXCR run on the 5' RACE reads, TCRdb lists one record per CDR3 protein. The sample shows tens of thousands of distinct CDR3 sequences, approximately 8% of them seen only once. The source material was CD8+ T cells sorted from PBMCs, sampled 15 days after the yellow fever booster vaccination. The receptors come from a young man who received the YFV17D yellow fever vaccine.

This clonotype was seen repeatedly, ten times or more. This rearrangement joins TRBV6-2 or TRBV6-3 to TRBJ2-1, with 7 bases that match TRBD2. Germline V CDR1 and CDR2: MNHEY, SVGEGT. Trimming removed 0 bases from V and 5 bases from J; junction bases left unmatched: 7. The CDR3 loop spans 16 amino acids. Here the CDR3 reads CASSYSGGRWDNEQFF. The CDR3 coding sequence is TGTGCCAGCAGTTACTCCGGCGGGAGATGGGACAATGAGCAGTTCTTC.

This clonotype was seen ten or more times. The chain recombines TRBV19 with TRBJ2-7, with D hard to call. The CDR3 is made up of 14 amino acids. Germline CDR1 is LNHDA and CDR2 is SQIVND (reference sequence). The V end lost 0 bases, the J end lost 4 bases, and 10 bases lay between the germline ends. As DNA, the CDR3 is TGTGCCAGTAGTATAGATGCAGGAGAATACGAGCAGTACTTC. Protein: CASSIDAGEYEQYF.

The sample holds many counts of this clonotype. The CDR3 sequence: CASSSGTDLGRSYEQYF. CDR3 sequence (DNA): TGTGCCAGCAGTTCCGGGACAGATCTTGGGAGATCCTACGAGCAGTACTTC. The J gene is TRBJ2-7, the V gene TRBV28; 7 positions match TRBD1. CDR3 size: 17 residues. The germline CDR1 and CDR2 sequences are MDHEN and SYDVKM. V lost 4 bases to trimming and J lost 1 base; unmatched junction nucleotides: 13.

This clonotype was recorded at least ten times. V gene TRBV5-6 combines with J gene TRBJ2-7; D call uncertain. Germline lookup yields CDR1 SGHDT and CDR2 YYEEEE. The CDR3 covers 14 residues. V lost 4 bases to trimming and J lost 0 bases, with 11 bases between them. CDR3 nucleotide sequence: TGTGCCAGCAGCGAGTCGGTGAGCTCCTACGAGCAGTACTTC. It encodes CASSESVSSYEQYF.

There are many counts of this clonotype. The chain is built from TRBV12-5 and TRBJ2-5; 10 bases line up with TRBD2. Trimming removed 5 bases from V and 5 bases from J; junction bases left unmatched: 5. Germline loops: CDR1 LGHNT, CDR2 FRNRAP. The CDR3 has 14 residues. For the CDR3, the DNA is TGTGCTAGTGGTGAACTAGCGGGAACGGAGACCCAGTACTTC. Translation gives CASGELAGTETQYF.

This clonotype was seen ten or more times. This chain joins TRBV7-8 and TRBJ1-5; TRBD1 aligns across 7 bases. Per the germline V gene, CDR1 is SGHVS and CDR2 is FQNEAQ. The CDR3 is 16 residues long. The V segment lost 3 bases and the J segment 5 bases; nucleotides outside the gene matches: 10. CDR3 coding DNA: TGTGCCAGCAGCTTGTTTGGTACAGGGGCGGATCAGCCCCAGCATTTT. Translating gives CASSLFGTGADQPQHF.

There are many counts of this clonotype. The CDR3 loop reads CASSQTSGRGSEQFF. Here the CDR3 DNA reads TGTGCCAGCAGTCAAACTAGCGGGAGGGGGAGTGAGCAGTTCTTC. This sequence joins TRBV7-2 and TRBJ2-1; 13 bases match TRBD2. The CDR3 totals 15 residues. The V gene end was trimmed by 6 bases and the J gene end by 9 bases; junction bases not matched to a gene: 8. Per the germline V gene, CDR1 is SGHTA and CDR2 is FQGNSA.

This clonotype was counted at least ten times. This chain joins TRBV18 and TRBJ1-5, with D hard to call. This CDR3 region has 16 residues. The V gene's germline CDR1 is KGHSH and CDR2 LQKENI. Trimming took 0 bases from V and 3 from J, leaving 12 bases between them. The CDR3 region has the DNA TGTGCCAGCTCACCACCGTCACTTGAGATCAATCAGCCCCAGCATTTT. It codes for CASSPPSLEINQPQHF.

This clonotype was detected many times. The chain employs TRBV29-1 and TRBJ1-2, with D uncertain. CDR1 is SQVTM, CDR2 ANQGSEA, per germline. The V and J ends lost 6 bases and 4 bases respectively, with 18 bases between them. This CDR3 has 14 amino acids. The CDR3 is CSVTDVPSSYGYTF. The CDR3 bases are TGCAGCGTAACGGACGTACCAAGTAGCTATGGCTACACCTTC. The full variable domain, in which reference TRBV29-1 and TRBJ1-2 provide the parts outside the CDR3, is SAVISQKPSRDICQRGTSLTIQCQVDSQVTMMFWYRQQPGQSLTLIATANQGSEATYESGFVIDKFPISRPNLTFSTLTVSNMSPEDSSIYLCSVTDVPSSYGYTFGSGTRLTVV.

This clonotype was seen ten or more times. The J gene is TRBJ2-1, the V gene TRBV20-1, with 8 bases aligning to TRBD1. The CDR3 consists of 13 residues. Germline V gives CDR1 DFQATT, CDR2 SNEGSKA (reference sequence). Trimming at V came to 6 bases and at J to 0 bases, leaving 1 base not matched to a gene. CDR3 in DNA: TGCAGTGCCGACAGGGGCTCCTACAATGAGCAGTTCTTC. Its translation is CSADRGSYNEQFF.

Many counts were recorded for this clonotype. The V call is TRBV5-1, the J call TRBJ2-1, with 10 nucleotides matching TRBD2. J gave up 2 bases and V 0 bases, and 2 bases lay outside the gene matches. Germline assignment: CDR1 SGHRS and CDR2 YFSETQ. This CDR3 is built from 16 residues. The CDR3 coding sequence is TGCGCCAGCAGCTTGGAAGCGGGAGGGCCCTACAATGAGCAGTTCTTC. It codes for CASSLEAGGPYNEQFF.

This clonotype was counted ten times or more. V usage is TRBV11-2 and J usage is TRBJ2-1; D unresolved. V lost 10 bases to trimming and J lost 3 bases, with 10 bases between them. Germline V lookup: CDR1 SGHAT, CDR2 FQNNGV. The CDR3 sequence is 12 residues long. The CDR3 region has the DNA TGTGCCACCCAACTCGGCTACAATGAGCAGTTCTTC. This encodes CATQLGYNEQFF.

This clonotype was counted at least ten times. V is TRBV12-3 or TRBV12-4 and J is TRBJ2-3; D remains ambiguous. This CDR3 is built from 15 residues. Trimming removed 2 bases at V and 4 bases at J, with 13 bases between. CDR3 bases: TGTGCCAGCAGTTTACAGCTTGCTCATGCAGATACGCAGTATTTT. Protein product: CASSLQLAHADTQYF.

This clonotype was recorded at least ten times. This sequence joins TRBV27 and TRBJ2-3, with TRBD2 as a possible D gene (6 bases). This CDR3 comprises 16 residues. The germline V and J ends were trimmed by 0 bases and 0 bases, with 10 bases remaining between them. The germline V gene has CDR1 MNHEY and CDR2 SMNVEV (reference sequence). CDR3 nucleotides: TGTGCCAGCAGTTTATCGTCGAGCGGGAGCACAGATACGCAGTATTTT. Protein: CASSLSSSGSTDTQYF.

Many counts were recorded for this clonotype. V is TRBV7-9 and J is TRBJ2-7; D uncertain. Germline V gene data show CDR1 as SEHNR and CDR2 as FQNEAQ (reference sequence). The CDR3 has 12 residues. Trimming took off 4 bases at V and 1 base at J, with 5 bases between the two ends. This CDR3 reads CASSSLSYEQYF. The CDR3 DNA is TGTGCCAGCAGCTCCCTATCCTACGAGCAGTACTTC.

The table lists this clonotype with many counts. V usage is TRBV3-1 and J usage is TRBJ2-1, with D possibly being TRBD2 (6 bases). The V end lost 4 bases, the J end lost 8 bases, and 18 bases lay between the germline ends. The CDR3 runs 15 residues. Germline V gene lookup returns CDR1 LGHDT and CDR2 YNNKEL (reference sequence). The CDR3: CASSLLTGVGDEQFF. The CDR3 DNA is TGTGCCAGCAGCCTGCTGACGGGAGTTGGCGATGAGCAGTTCTTC.

The CDR3 spells CASSPGQIYEQYF. The DNA of the CDR3 is TGTGCCAGCAGCCCCGGACAAATCTACGAGCAGTACTTC. The V call is TRBV3-1, the J call TRBJ2-7, with D possibly TRBD1 on 5 matching bases. Trimming removed 4 bases from V and 3 bases from J, with 10 bases in between. Germline CDR1 reads LGHDT; CDR2 reads YNNKEL (reference sequence). The CDR3 totals 13 residues.

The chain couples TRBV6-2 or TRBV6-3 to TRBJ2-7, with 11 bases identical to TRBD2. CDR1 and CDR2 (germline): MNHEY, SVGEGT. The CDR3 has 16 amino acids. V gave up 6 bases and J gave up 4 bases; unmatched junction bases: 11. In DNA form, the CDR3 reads TGTGCCAGCAGCCCTAGCGGGAGGAAATTCCAGTACGAGCAGTACTTC. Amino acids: CASSPSGRKFQYEQYF.

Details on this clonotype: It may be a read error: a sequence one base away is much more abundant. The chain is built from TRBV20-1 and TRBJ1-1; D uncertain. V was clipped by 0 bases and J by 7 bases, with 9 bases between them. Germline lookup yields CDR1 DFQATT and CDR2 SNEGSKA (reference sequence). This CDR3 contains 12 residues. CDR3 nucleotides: TGCAGTGCTAGAGATGAGACGAGTGAAGCTTTCTTT. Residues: CSARDETSEAFF.

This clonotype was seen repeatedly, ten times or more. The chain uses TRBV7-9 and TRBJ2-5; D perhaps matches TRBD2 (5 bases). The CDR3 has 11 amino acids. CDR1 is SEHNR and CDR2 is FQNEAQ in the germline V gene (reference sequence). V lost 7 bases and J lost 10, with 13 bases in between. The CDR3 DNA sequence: TGTGCCAGCAACTCTCTCGGGGACCAGTACTTC. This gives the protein CASNSLGDQYF. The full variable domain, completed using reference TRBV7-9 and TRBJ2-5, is DTGVSQNPRHKITKRGQNVTFRCDPISEHNRLYWYRQTLGQGPEFLTYFQNEAQLEKSRLLSDRFSAERPKGSFSTLEIQRTEQGDSAMYLCASNSLGDQYFGPGTRLLVL.

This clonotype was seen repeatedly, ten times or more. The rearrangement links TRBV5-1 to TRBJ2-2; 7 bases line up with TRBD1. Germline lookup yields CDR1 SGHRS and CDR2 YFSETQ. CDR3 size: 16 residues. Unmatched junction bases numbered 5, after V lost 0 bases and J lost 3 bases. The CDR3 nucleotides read TGCGCCAGCAGCTTGGCGCGACAGGGCTACACCGGGGAGCTGTTTTTT. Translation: CASSLARQGYTGELFF.

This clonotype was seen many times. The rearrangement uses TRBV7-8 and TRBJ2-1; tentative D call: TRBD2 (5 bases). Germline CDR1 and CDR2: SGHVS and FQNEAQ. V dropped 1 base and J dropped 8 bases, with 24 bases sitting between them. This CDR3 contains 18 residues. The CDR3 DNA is TGTGCCAGCAGCTTAGACGGGAATAGCGCCAGCTCGGTCTATGAGCAGTTCTTC. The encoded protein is CASSLDGNSASSVYEQFF.

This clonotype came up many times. CDR3 region: CAWDQGPGTEAFF. The DNA for the CDR3 is TGTGCCTGGGATCAGGGGCCGGGCACTGAAGCTTTCTTT. The rearrangement uses TRBV30 and TRBJ1-1; tentatively, D is TRBD1 (6 bases). V was clipped by 5 bases and J by 4 bases, with 14 bases between them. The germline V gene encodes CDR1 GTSNPN and CDR2 SVGIG (reference sequence). The CDR3 is made up of 13 amino acids.

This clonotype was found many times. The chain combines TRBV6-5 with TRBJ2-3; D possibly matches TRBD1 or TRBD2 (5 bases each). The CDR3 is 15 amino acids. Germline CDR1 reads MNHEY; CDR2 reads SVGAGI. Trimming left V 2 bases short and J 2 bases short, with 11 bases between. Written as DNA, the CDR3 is TGTGCCAGCAGTTACACTTCGGGGCTCACAGATACGCAGTATTTT. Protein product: CASSYTSGLTDTQYF.

This CDR3 is CASRPGGGEETQYF. The CDR3 DNA follows: TGTGCCAGCAGACCAGGAGGGGGTGAAGAGACCCAGTACTTC. This sequence joins TRBV5-4 and TRBJ2-5, with D perhaps given as TRBD1 or TRBD2 (6 bases each). V was pared by 5 bases and J by 3 bases, with 14 bases between. The CDR3 sequence is 14 residues long. Germline CDR1 is SGHNT and CDR2 is YYREEE (reference sequence).

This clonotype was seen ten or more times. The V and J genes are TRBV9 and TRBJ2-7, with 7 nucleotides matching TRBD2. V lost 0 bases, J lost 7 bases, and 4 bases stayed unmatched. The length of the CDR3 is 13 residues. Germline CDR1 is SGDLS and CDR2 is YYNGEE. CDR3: CASSVVGGGEQYF. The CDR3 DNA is TGTGCCAGCAGCGTAGTTGGGGGAGGGGAGCAGTACTTC. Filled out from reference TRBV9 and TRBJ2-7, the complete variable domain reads DSGVTQTPKHLITATGQRVTLRCSPRSGDLSVYWYQQSLDQGLQFLIQYYNGEERAKGNILERFSAQQFPDLHSELNLSSLELGDSALYFCASSVVGGGEQYFGPGTRLTVT.